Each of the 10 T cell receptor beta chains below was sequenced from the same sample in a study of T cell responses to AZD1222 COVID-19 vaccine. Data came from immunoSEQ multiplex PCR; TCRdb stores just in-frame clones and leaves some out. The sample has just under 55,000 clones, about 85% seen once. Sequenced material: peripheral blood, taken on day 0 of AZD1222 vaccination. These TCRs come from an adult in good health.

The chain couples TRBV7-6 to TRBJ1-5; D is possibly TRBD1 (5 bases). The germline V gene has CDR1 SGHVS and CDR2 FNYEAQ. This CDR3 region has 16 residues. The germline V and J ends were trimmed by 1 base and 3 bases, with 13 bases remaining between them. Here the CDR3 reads CASSLGSGAVNQPQHF. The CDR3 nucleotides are TGTGCCAGCAGCTTAGGTTCTGGGGCAGTCAATCAGCCCCAGCATTTT.

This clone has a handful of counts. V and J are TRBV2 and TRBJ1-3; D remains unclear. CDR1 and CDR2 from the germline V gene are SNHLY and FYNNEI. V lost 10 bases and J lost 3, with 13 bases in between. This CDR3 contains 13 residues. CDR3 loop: CAKTLGNGNTIYF. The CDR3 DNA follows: TGTGCCAAGACCTTAGGGAATGGAAACACCATATATTTT.

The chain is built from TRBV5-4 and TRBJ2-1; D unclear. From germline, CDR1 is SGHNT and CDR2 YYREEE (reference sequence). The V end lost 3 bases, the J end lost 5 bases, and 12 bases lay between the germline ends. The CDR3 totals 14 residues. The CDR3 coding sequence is TGTGCCAGCAGCTCGCGGACCCTAAACAATGAGCAGTTCTTC. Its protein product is CASSSRTLNNEQFF.

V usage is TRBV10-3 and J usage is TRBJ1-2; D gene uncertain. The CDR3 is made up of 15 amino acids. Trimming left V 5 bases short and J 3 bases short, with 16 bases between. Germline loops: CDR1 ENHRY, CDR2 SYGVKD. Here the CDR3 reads CAISLAASNDYGYTF. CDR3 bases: TGTGCCATCAGTCTGGCAGCCTCGAATGACTATGGCTACACCTTC.

CDR3 in DNA: TGCGCCAGCAGCTTGGGAGGGACAGGCCGCTTGACTGAAGCTTTCTTT. Protein product: CASSLGGTGRLTEAFF. This chain connects TRBV5-1 to TRBJ1-1; 8 bases map to TRBD1. This CDR3 spans 16 amino acids. CDR1 is SGHRS, CDR2 YFSETQ, per germline. With V trimmed by 0 bases and J by 5 bases, 9 bases remained unmatched.

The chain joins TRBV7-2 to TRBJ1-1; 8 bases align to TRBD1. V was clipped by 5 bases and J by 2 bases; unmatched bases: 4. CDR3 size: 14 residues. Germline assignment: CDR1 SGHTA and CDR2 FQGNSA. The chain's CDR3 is CASSRGQVNTEAFF. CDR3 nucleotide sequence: TGTGCCAGCAGCCGGGGACAGGTCAACACTGAAGCTTTCTTT.

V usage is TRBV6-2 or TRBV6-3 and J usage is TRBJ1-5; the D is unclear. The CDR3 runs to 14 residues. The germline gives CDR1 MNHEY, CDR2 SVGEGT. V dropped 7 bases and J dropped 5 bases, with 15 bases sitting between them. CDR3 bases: TGTGCCAGCACCCCCCTCCGGTTTGATCAGCCCCAGCATTTT. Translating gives CASTPLRFDQPQHF.

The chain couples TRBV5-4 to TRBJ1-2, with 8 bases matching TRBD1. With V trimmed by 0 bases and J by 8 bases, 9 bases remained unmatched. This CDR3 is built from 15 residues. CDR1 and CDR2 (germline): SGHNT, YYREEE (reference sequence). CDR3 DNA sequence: TGTGCCAGCAGCTTGGCCATGGACAGGGTAGACGGCTACACCTTC. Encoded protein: CASSLAMDRVDGYTF.

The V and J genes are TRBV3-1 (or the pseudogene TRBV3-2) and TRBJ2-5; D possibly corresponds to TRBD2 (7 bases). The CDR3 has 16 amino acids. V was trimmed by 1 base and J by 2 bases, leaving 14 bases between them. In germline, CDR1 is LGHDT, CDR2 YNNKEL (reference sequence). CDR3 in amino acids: CASSQGAGAHQETQYF. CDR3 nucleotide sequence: TGTGCCAGCAGCCAAGGGGCGGGGGCCCATCAAGAGACCCAGTACTTC.

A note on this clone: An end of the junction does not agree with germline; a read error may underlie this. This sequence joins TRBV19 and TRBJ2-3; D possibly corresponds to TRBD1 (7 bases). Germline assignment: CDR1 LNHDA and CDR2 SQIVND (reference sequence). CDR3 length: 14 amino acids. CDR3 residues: CASSSGGGTDTQYF. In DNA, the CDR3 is TGTGCCAGTAGTTCCGGAGGGGGCACGGATACGCAGTATTTT. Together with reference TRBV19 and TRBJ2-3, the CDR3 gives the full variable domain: DGGITQSPKYLFRKEGQNVTLSCEQNLNHDAMYWYRQDPGQGLRLIYYSQIVNDFQKGDIAEGYSVSREKKESFPLTVTSAQKNPTAFYLCASSSGGGTDTQYFGPGTRLTVL.